This TCR beta chain was recorded in a study of cytomegalovirus exposure and HLA in healthy donors. The study, taken as a whole, reports: Several of the most significant clusters appeared linked to common viral pathogens, based on a later analysis.

Germline V gene data show CDR1 as SGHVS and CDR2 as FNYEAQ. The CDR3 has 13 residues. V was shortened by 2 bases and J by 5 bases, with 10 bases between the two germline ends. On this clone itself: As yet, its antigen is unknown.

PCR used 60 Vbeta primers and 13 Jbeta primers. TCRdb's copy holds only in-frame clones and misses some; the assay was immunoSEQ multiplex PCR. The sample yields fewer than 200,000 clones, 82% seen once. The sequence derives from a male donor in good health and CMV-seronegative. The V and J genes are TRBV7-6 and TRBJ2-7; TRBD1 is a possible D gene (7 bases). Sequences were obtained from PBMCs. The CDR3 spells CASSLRRGHEQYF. The CDR3 DNA reads TGTGCCAGCAGCTTAAGGAGGGGGCACGAGCAGTACTTC.